This passage covers 6 T cell receptor beta chains from one sample sequenced in a study of cytomegalovirus exposure and HLA in healthy donors. Use of 60 Vbeta and 13 Jbeta primers characterized the PCR. The protocol was immunoSEQ multiplex PCR, while the TCRdb copy is restricted to in-frame clones and leaves out a portion. The sample has roughly 30,000 clones, and its top ten clones hold around 3.3%. The specimen was PBMCs. The receptors come from a woman in her thirties or forties in good health and CMV-seropositive.

V gene TRBV5-1 combines with J gene TRBJ2-7, with TRBD2 identical over 7 bases. The CDR3 totals 14 residues. V was pared by 0 bases and J by 4 bases, with 4 bases of the junction left unmatched. Germline V lookup: CDR1 SGHRS, CDR2 YFSETQ. This CDR3 reads CASSLVTSAYEQYF. The CDR3 nucleotides are TGCGCCAGCAGCTTGGTTACTAGCGCATACGAGCAGTACTTC. The full variable domain, its missing parts supplied by reference TRBV5-1 and TRBJ2-7, is KAGVTQTPRYLIKTRGQQVTLSCSPISGHRSVSWYQQTPGQGLQFLFEYFSETQRNKGNFPGRFSGRQFSNSRSEMNVSTLELGDSALYLCASSLVTSAYEQYFGPGTRLTVT.

V gene TRBV6-1 combines with J gene TRBJ2-1; 11 nucleotides match TRBD2. The CDR3 loop spans 15 amino acids. Germline V gene lookup returns CDR1 MNHNS and CDR2 SASEGT. The V segment lost 6 bases and the J segment 4 bases; nucleotides outside the gene matches: 5. This CDR3 is CASRTTSGNYNEQFF. The CDR3 DNA reads as TGTGCCAGCAGAACGACTAGCGGGAATTACAATGAGCAGTTCTTC.

The chain combines TRBV6-6 with TRBJ2-1; 8 bases are a match to TRBD1. CDR1 and CDR2 (germline): MNHNY, SVGAGI (reference sequence). The V gene end was trimmed by 5 bases and the J gene end by 3 bases; junction bases not matched to a gene: 6. The CDR3 consists of 15 residues. CDR3 loop: CASSRRTGSYNEQFF. The CDR3 nucleotides are TGTGCCAGCAGTCGCCGGACAGGGAGCTACAATGAGCAGTTCTTC.

The rearrangement links TRBV5-4 to TRBJ2-5; unclear D gene. The CDR3 covers 14 residues. V dropped 4 bases and J dropped 2 bases, with 12 bases sitting between them. Germline values: CDR1 SGHNT, CDR2 YYREEE (reference sequence). CDR3: CASSPPHTQETQYF. Written as DNA, the CDR3 is TGTGCCAGCAGCCCTCCCCATACTCAAGAGACCCAGTACTTC.

The chain recombines TRBV2 with TRBJ1-2; weak D call: TRBD1 (6 bases). Trimming removed 3 bases at V and 3 bases at J, with 8 bases between. Germline loops: CDR1 SNHLY, CDR2 FYNNEI. CDR3 length equals 13 residues. CDR3 region: CASSEDSHYGYTF. CDR3 nucleotides: TGTGCCAGCAGTGAGGACAGCCACTATGGCTACACCTTC.

The chain employs TRBV27 and TRBJ1-2, with 8 bases that match TRBD1. V shed 6 bases and J 4 bases; nucleotides not matched to a gene: 4. Germline CDR1 and CDR2: MNHEY and SMNVEV (reference sequence). The CDR3 is made up of 13 amino acids. This chain's CDR3 is CASRAGGSYGYTF. CDR3 nucleotides: TGTGCCAGCAGAGCAGGGGGCAGCTATGGCTACACCTTC.